This T cell receptor (beta chain) was documented in a study of blood T cell repertoires in COVID-19. Germline V CDR1 and CDR2: MNHEY, SMNVEV (reference sequence). This CDR3 has 12 residues. Trimming stripped 2 bases from V and 5 bases from J, with 6 bases between. Sequenced by immunoSEQ multiplex PCR; TCRdb stores in-frame clones only, minus some. The table has some 250,000 clones, 81% seen once. The genes are TRBV27 and TRBJ1-2, with D possibly TRBD1 on 5 matching bases. Specimen: peripheral blood. The source is a woman older than 75 with acute or convalescent COVID-19. The CDR3 region is CASSLQGYGYTF. In nucleotides, the CDR3 is TGTGCCAGCAGTTTACAGGGATATGGCTACACCTTC.